This entry lists 11 T cell receptor beta chains sequenced from one sample in a study of graft-versus-host responses after intestinal transplantation. These receptors have no identified antigens. TCRdb keeps only in-frame clones here, not all; method: immunoSEQ multiplex PCR. The sample contains about 88,000 clones, 75% to 90% of which appear only once. Material: unstimulated CD4+ T cells sorted from spleen or lymph node cells, obtained before intestinal transplant. The source of these receptors is a human donor who received an intestinal transplant.

The CDR3 DNA follows: TGTGCCAGCAGTGATCCAGTCCACTATGGCTACACCTTC. Its translation: CASSDPVHYGYTF. The genes are TRBV6-1 and TRBJ1-2; D is unresolved. The CDR3 is made up of 13 amino acids. V lost 3 bases to trimming and J lost 3 bases, with 8 bases between them. Germline loops: CDR1 MNHNS, CDR2 SASEGT.

V gene TRBV10-1 combines with J gene TRBJ2-3; perhaps TRBD2 as D (6 bases). The CDR3 has 16 residues. Between the trimmed V and J ends, which lost 8 bases and 2 bases, there was a span of 20 bases. Germline CDR1 and CDR2: WNHNN and SYGVQD (reference sequence). In DNA form, the CDR3 reads TGCGCCAGCTCGGTGGGGGGTCGGGGGTTCACAGATACGCAGTATTTT. Amino acid sequence: CASSVGGRGFTDTQYF.

The rearrangement links TRBV10-3 to TRBJ1-1, with no clear D. Germline CDR1 is ENHRY and CDR2 is SYGVKD. The V end was cut by 7 bases, the J end by 4 bases, with 22 bases between. There are 16 residues in the CDR3. CDR3 sequence (DNA): TGTGCCATCACCCCGACCCATCCTGGGAGCGGCACTGAAGCTTTCTTT. This encodes CAITPTHPGSGTEAFF.

The genes are TRBV6-5 and TRBJ2-1; D is undetermined. Trimming removed 2 bases at V and 5 bases at J, with 16 bases between. The CDR3 length is 16 residues. Germline values: CDR1 MNHEY, CDR2 SVGAGI. CDR3 coding DNA: TGTGCCAGCAGTTACGTCGGAGTGACGGCTAACAATGAGCAGTTCTTC. It codes for CASSYVGVTANNEQFF.

The chain is built from TRBV30 and TRBJ1-5; possibly TRBD1 for D (6 bases). The germline V and J ends were trimmed by 3 bases and 5 bases, with 14 bases remaining between them. There are 14 residues in the CDR3. From germline, CDR1 is GTSNPN and CDR2 SVGIG (reference sequence). CDR3 DNA sequence: TGTGCCTGGAGCGGTTCGGGGGGCGATCAGCCCCAGCATTTT. Translating gives CAWSGSGGDQPQHF.

V is TRBV18 and J is TRBJ2-3, with D possibly TRBD1 on 5 matching bases. Germline loops: CDR1 KGHSH, CDR2 LQKENI. The CDR3 covers 14 residues. Trimming left V 3 bases short and J 0 bases short, with 7 bases between. This CDR3 is CASSPTASTDTQYF. CDR3 DNA: TGTGCCAGCTCACCGACAGCTAGCACAGATACGCAGTATTTT.

CDR3 nucleotide sequence: TGTGCCAGCAGCCAGGCGGGACTGCGCGGCGAGCAGTACTTC. Protein sequence: CASSQAGLRGEQYF. The chain is built from TRBV14 and TRBJ2-7, with D perhaps matching TRBD2 (6 bases). Germline V gene lookup returns CDR1 SGHDN and CDR2 FVKESK. Trimming pared 3 bases from V and 6 bases from J, leaving 15 bases between. The CDR3 contains 14 residues.

This rearrangement joins TRBV29-1 to TRBJ2-2, with 11 bases lining up with TRBD1. V was clipped by 4 bases and J by 4 bases; unmatched bases: 5. Germline V CDR1 and CDR2: SQVTM, ANQGSEA. The CDR3 has 15 residues. CDR3 bases: TGCAGCGTTGGGGACAGGGGGTCAAGCACCGGGGAGCTGTTTTTT. Protein sequence: CSVGDRGSSTGELFF.

This clone was found a few times. The rearrangement links TRBV6-1 to TRBJ2-7, with a possible D match to TRBD1 (6 bases). The germline V gene encodes CDR1 MNHNS and CDR2 SASEGT. V lost 5 bases and J 3 bases, leaving 11 bases between the germline ends. The CDR3 is made up of 13 amino acids. The CDR3 DNA sequence: TGTGCCAGCAGTCGCGGACAGTACTACGAGCAGTACTTC. Its protein product is CASSRGQYYEQYF.

The genes are TRBV6-5 and TRBJ2-3; TRBD2 matches 14 bases. The trim removed 8 bases at V and 4 bases at J, leaving 5 bases unmatched. The CDR3 runs to 15 residues. The germline V gene encodes CDR1 MNHEY and CDR2 SVGAGI. In nucleotides, the CDR3 is TGTGCCAGCTCCCGGGGACTAGCGGGGGCAGATACGCAGTATTTT. This gives the protein CASSRGLAGADTQYF.

The chain uses TRBV5-6 and TRBJ2-7; 8 positions agree with TRBD2. The CDR3 sequence is 12 residues long. V shed 4 bases, J shed 9 bases, and the junction held 6 bases outside the gene matches. In germline, CDR1 is SGHDT, CDR2 YYEEEE. Here the CDR3 DNA reads TGTGCCAGCAGCACTAGCGGCCGGGGGCAGTACTTC. Translation: CASSTSGRGQYF.